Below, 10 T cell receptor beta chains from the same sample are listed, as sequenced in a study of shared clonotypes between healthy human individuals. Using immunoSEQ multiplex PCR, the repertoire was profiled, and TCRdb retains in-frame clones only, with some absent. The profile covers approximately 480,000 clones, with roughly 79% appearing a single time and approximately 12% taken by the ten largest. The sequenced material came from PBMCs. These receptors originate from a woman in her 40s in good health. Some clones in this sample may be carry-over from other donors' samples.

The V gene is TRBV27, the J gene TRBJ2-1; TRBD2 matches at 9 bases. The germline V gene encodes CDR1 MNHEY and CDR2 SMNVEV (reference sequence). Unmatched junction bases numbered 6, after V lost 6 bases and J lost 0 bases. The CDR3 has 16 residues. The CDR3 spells CASSSHSGSSYNEQFF. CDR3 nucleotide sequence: TGTGCCAGCAGCTCACATAGCGGGAGCTCCTACAATGAGCAGTTCTTC.

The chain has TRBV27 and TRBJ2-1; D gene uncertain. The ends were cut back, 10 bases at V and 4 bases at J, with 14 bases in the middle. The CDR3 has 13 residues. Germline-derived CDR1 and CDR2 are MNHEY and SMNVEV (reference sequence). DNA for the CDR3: TGTGCCACCCGGCTCGACGGATACAATGAGCAGTTCTTC. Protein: CATRLDGYNEQFF.

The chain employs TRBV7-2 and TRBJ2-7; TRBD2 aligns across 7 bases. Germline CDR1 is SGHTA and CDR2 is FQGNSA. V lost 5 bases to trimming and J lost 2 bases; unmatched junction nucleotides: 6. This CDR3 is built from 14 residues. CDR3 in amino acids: CASSGSSGTYEQYF. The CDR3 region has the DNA TGTGCCAGCAGCGGGTCTAGCGGAACCTACGAGCAGTACTTC.

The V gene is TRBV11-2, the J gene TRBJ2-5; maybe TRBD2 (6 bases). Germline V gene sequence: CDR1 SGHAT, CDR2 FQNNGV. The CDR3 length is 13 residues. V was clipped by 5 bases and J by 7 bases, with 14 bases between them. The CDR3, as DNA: TGTGCCAGCAGCCATTCACCGGAGGGGACCCAGTACTTC. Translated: CASSHSPEGTQYF.

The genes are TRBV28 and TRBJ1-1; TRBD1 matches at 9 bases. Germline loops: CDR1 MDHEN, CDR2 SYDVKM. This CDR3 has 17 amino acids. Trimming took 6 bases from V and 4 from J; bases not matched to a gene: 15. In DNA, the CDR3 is TGTGCCAGCAGACTACTACCTGGGACAGGGTGGAGCACTGAAGCTTTCTTT. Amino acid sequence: CASRLLPGTGWSTEAFF.

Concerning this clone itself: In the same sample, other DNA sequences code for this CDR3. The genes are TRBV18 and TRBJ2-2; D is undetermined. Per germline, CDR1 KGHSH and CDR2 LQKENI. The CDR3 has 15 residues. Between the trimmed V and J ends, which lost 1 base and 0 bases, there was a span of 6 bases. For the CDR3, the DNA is TGTGCCAGCTCACCACAGGGTGCGAACACCGGGGAGCTGTTTTTT. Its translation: CASSPQGANTGELFF.

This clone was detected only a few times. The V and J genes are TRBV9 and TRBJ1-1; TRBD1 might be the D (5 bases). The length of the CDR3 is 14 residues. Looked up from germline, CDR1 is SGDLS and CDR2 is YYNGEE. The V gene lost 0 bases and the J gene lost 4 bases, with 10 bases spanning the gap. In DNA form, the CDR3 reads TGTGCCAGCAGCGTAGTCGCAGGGACCACTGAAGCTTTCTTT. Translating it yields CASSVVAGTTEAFF.

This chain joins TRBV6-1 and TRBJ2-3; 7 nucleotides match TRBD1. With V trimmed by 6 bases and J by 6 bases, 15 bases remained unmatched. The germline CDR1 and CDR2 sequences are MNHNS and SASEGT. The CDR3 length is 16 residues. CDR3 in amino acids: CASSEPPGTANDTQYF. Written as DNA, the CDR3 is TGTGCCAGCAGCGAACCCCCCGGGACAGCAAACGATACGCAGTATTTT.

CDR3 in DNA: TGTGCCAGCAGTGAAGGACTAGCGGATCGGTTTTGGTCCTACGAGCAGTACTTC. Its protein is CASSEGLADRFWSYEQYF. The chain uses TRBV6-4 and TRBJ2-7; 10 nucleotides agree with TRBD2. There are 18 residues in the CDR3. Germline CDR1 and CDR2: MRHNA and SNTAGT. V was clipped by 3 bases and J by 1 base; unmatched bases: 12.

The CDR3: CASSLRLAKNIQYF. The CDR3 nucleotides read TGTGCCAGCAGTTTAAGACTAGCCAAAAACATTCAGTACTTC. The chain carries TRBV27 and TRBJ2-4, with D unclear. Germline V gene lookup returns CDR1 MNHEY and CDR2 SMNVEV (reference sequence). The CDR3 extends over 14 amino acids. With 2 bases removed from V and 0 bases from J, the gap between germline ends came to 5 bases.